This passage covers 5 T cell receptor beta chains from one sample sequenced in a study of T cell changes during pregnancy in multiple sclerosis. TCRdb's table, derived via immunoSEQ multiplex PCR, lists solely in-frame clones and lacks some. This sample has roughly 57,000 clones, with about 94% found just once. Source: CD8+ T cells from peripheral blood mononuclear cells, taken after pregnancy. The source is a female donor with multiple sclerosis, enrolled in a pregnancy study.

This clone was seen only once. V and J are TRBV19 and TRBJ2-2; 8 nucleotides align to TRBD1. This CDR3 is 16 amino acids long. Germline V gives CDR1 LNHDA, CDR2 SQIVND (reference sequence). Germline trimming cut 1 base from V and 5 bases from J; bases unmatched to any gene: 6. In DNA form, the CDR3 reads TGTGCCAGTAGTATAGGCAGGGGGCGGAGGACCGGGGAGCTGTTTTTT. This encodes CASSIGRGRRTGELFF.

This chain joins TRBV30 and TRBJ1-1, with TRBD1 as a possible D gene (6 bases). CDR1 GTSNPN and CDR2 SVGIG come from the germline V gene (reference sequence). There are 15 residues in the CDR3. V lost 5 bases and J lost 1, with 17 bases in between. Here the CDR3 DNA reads TGTGCCTGGGGGTCGGCAGGGGTTTGGAACACTGAAGCTTTCTTT. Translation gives CAWGSAGVWNTEAFF.

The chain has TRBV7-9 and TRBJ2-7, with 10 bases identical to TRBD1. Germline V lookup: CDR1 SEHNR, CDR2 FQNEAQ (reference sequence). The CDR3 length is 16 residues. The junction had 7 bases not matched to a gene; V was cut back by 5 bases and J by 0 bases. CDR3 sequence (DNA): TGTGCCAGCAGCCCGACGGACAGGGGGAGCTCCTACGAGCAGTACTTC. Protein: CASSPTDRGSSYEQYF.

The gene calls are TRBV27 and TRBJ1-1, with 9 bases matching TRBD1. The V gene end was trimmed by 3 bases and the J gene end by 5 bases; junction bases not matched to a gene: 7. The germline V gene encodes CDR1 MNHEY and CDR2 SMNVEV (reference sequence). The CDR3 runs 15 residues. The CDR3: CASSLGQGPKTEAFF. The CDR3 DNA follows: TGTGCCAGCAGTTTGGGACAGGGCCCCAAGACTGAAGCTTTCTTT.

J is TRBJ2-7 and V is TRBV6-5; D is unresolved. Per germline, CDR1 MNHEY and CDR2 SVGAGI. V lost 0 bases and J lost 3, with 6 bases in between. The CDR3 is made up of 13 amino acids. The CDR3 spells CASSYSSSYEQYF. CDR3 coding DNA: TGTGCCAGCAGTTACTCGTCGAGCTACGAGCAGTACTTC.